This T cell receptor beta chain derives from a study of blood T cell repertoires in COVID-19. Overall study context: From the United States, Italy and Spain came samples of acute and convalescent COVID-19. Sources were T cells, B-cell-depleted T cells, or PBMCs; the material itself was cDNA or gDNA.

As originally analysed: Quantification of nucleated cells was approximated via reference gene primer amplification. TCRdb keeps only in-frame clones here, not all; method: immunoSEQ multiplex PCR. V, J and clone size were drawn from that table, and D and trimming were deduced from the DNA. The table lists approximately 280,000 clones, approximately 90% of them singletons. The CDR3 consists of 15 residues. The V segment lost 1 base and the J segment 5 bases; nucleotides outside the gene matches: 6. Germline CDR1 SGHRS, CDR2 YFSETQ. Seattle researchers signed up patients amid active infection and tracked them longitudinally.

The TCR comes from a woman in her twenties or thirties with COVID-19, enrolled during active disease. The sample taken for sequencing was peripheral blood. The chain employs TRBV5-1 and TRBJ2-5; 9 nucleotides agree with TRBD1. CDR3 in DNA: TGCGCCAGCAGCTTGACAGGGGGCGCAGGGGAGACCCAGTACTTC. Amino acid sequence: CASSLTGGAGETQYF.